Listed below are T cell receptor beta chains from one sample, sequenced in a study of cytomegalovirus exposure and HLA in healthy donors. TCRdb keeps only in-frame clones here, not all; method: immunoSEQ multiplex PCR. Seen here are roughly 130,000 clones, roughly 78% observed once, and the top ten hold 1%. Sequenced sample: PBMCs. These receptors were obtained from a man aged 35-49 years in good health and CMV-seronegative. CDR3s include the opening cysteine and the closing phenylalanine or tryptophan. The order of the fields is CDR3 DNA, CDR3 protein, clone size, D gene, V gene, J gene. D genes are given only for firm matches. Clone size appears in some rows only: once, few, many, or a class for an expanded clone.

CDR3 DNA: TGCGCCAGCAGTCTAGGCAGGGAGAACACTGAAGCTTTCTTT
CDR3 protein: CASSLGRENTEAFF
clone size: once
D gene: .
V gene: TRBV5-1
J gene: TRBJ1-1

CDR3 DNA: TGTGCCAGCAGTCGACAGGTGGCCGGTGACGAGCAGTACTTC
CDR3 protein: CASSRQVAGDEQYF
clone size: .
D gene: .
V gene: TRBV6-5
J gene: TRBJ2-7

CDR3 DNA: TGCGCCAGCAACTTAGCGGGAGCTGGGGCCAACGTCCTGACTTTC
CDR3 protein: CASNLAGAGANVLTF
clone size: .
D gene: TRBD2
V gene: TRBV5-1
J gene: TRBJ2-6

CDR3 DNA: TGTGCCAGCCTAGAGACGGGATTGAACACTGAAGCTTTCTTT
CDR3 protein: CASLETGLNTEAFF
clone size: few
D gene: .
V gene: TRBV2
J gene: TRBJ1-1

CDR3 DNA: TGTGCCAGTAGTAGGAGGACAGCCTACGAGCAGTACTTC
CDR3 protein: CASSRRTAYEQYF
clone size: .
D gene: .
V gene: TRBV19
J gene: TRBJ2-7

CDR3 DNA: TGTGCCAGCAGTTCTTACTCTGTCCAGTTCTTC
CDR3 protein: CASSSYSVQFF
clone size: .
D gene: .
V gene: TRBV6-6
J gene: TRBJ2-1

CDR3 DNA: TGTGCCAGCACCCAGGAAGGAGCGGCGGGGCTCTACGAGCAGTACTTC
CDR3 protein: CASTQEGAAGLYEQYF
clone size: .
D gene: .
V gene: TRBV28
J gene: TRBJ2-7

CDR3 DNA: TGTGCCATCAGCCCCGCGGGTGAATCTAACTATGGCTACACCTTC
CDR3 protein: CAISPAGESNYGYTF
clone size: .
D gene: .
V gene: TRBV10-3
J gene: TRBJ1-2

CDR3 DNA: TGTGCCAGCACCCCGTCGGGGGAGGCCTACAATGAGCAGTTCTTC
CDR3 protein: CASTPSGEAYNEQFF
clone size: .
D gene: .
V gene: TRBV6-6
J gene: TRBJ2-1

CDR3 DNA: TGTGCCAGCAGCTCGCAGGGGGGACCCTACGAGCAGTACTTC
CDR3 protein: CASSSQGGPYEQYF
clone size: .
D gene: .
V gene: TRBV5-5
J gene: TRBJ2-7

CDR3 DNA: TGTGCCAGCAGCTTAGTTGGGACAGGGAAATTGAACACTGAAGCTTTCTTT
CDR3 protein: CASSLVGTGKLNTEAFF
clone size: .
D gene: TRBD1
V gene: TRBV13
J gene: TRBJ1-1

CDR3 DNA: TGTGCCAGCAGCCAAGTTTTTGTGGGACTAGCGGGAGAGACCCAGTACTTC
CDR3 protein: CASSQVFVGLAGETQYF
clone size: once
D gene: TRBD2
V gene: TRBV4-2
J gene: TRBJ2-5

CDR3 DNA: TGTGCCAGCAGTCAAGGACAGGGGCGACTATATAGCAATCAGCCCCAGCATTTT
CDR3 protein: CASSQGQGRLYSNQPQHF
clone size: few
D gene: TRBD1
V gene: TRBV28
J gene: TRBJ1-5

CDR3 DNA: TGTGCCTCAGACAGGGTCCCAAACTCTGGAAACACCATATATTTT
CDR3 protein: CASDRVPNSGNTIYF
clone size: .
D gene: TRBD1
V gene: TRBV6-1
J gene: TRBJ1-3

CDR3 DNA: TGTGCCAGCTCACCATACCCTCAGACACGGTACAGGGCCAACGAGCAGTACTTC
CDR3 protein: CASSPYPQTRYRANEQYF
clone size: .
D gene: .
V gene: TRBV18
J gene: TRBJ2-7

CDR3 DNA: TGTGCCAGCAATACAGTTGCGAGCACAGATACGCAGTATTTT
CDR3 protein: CASNTVASTDTQYF
clone size: .
D gene: .
V gene: TRBV2
J gene: TRBJ2-3

CDR3 DNA: TGTGCCAGCAGCTTGTGGGCTAGCGGGAGGTTCTACAATGAGCAGTTCTTC
CDR3 protein: CASSLWASGRFYNEQFF
clone size: once
D gene: TRBD2
V gene: TRBV5-4
J gene: TRBJ2-1

CDR3 DNA: TGTGCCAGCAGCGCCGGGGGGGGTCACACCGGGGAGCTGTTTTTT
CDR3 protein: CASSAGGGHTGELFF
clone size: .
D gene: TRBD2
V gene: TRBV9
J gene: TRBJ2-2

CDR3 DNA: TGTGCCAGCAGGGGACTGGAGGGGGAGACCCAGTACTTC
CDR3 protein: CASRGLEGETQYF
clone size: .
D gene: .
V gene: TRBV2
J gene: TRBJ2-5

CDR3 DNA: TGTGCCAGCAGTGTCCCTGCAACTAATGAAAAACTGTTTTTT
CDR3 protein: CASSVPATNEKLFF
clone size: .
D gene: .
V gene: TRBV28
J gene: TRBJ1-4

CDR3 DNA: TGTGCCAGCTCACCACCATCGGGGGGGGACTATGGCTACACCTTC
CDR3 protein: CASSPPSGGDYGYTF
clone size: .
D gene: .
V gene: TRBV18
J gene: TRBJ1-2

CDR3 DNA: TGTGCCAGCAGTTTATGGCAGAACACTGAAGCTTTCTTT
CDR3 protein: CASSLWQNTEAFF
clone size: .
D gene: .
V gene: TRBV27
J gene: TRBJ1-1

CDR3 DNA: TGTGCCAGCAGCCCTAGCGGGAACTACGAGCAGTACTTC
CDR3 protein: CASSPSGNYEQYF
clone size: once
D gene: TRBD2
V gene: TRBV6-6
J gene: TRBJ2-7

CDR3 DNA: TGTGCCAGCAGAATTGCGGCTGGGGAAAAACTGTTTTTT
CDR3 protein: CASRIAAGEKLFF
clone size: few
D gene: .
V gene: TRBV5-5
J gene: TRBJ1-4

CDR3 DNA: TGTGCCAGTAACAGGGGAGGAATCAATCAGCCCCAGCATTTT
CDR3 protein: CASNRGGINQPQHF
clone size: .
D gene: TRBD1
V gene: TRBV19
J gene: TRBJ1-5